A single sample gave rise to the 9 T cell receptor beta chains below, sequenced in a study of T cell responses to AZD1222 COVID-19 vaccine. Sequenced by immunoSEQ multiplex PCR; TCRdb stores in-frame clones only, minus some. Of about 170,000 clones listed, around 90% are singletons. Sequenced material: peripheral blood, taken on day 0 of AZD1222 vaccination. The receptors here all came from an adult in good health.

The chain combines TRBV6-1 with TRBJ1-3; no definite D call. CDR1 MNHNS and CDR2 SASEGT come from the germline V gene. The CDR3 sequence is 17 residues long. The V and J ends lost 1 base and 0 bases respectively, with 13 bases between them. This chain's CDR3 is CASSEGMTRSSGNTIYF. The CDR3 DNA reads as TGTGCCAGCAGTGAAGGTATGACAAGGAGCTCTGGAAACACCATATATTTT.

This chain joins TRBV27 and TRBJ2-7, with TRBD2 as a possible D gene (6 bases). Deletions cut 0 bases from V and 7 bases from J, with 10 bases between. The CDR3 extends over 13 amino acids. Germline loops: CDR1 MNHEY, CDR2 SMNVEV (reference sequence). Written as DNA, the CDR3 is TGTGCCAGCAGTTTATCCGCGGGGTATGAGCAGTACGTC. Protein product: CASSLSAGYEQYV.

This CDR3 is CASSTDSNQPQHF. CDR3 bases: TGTGCCAGCTCGACAGATAGCAATCAGCCCCAGCATTTT. The rearrangement links TRBV12-3 or TRBV12-4 to TRBJ1-5; possible D gene TRBD1, 5 bases. The CDR3 extends over 13 amino acids. Trimming removed 8 bases from V and 0 bases from J, with 8 bases in between.

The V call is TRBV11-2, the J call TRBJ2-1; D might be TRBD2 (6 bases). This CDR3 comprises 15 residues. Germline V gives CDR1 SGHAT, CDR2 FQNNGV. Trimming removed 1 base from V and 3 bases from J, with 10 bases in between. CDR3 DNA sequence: TGTGCCAGCAGCTTAGGGCAGGGAGGCTACAATGAGCAGTTCTTC. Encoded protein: CASSLGQGGYNEQFF.

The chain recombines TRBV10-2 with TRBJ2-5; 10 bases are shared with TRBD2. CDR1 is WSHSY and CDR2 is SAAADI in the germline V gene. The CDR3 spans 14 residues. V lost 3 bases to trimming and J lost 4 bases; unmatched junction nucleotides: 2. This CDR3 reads CASSDSGRRETQYF. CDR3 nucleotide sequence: TGCGCCAGCAGTGATAGCGGGAGGCGAGAGACCCAGTACTTC.

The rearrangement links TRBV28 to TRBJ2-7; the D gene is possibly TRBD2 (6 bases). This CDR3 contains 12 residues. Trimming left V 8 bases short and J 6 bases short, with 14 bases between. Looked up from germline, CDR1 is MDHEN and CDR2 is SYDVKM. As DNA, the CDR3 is TGTGCCAGCGGCCTTTTGCGGGGCGAGCAGTACTTC. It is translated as CASGLLRGEQYF.

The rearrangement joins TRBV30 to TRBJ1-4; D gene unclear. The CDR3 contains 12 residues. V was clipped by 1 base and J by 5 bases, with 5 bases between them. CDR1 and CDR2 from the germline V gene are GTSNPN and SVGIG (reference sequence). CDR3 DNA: TGTGCCTGGAGTGGACCGAATGAAAAACTGTTTTTT. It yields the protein CAWSGPNEKLFF.

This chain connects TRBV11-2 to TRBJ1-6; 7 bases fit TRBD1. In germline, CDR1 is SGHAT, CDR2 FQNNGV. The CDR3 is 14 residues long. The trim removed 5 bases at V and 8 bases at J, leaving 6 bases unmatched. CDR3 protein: CASSPETGDSPLHF. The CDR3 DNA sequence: TGTGCCAGCAGCCCAGAAACAGGGGATTCACCCCTCCACTTT.

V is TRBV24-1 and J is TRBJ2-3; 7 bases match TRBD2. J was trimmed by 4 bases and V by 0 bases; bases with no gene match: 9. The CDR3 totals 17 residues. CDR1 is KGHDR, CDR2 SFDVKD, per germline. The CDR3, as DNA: TGTGCCACCAGTGATTTGAGGCGGGAGAAGGACGCAGATACGCAGTATTTT. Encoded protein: CATSDLRREKDADTQYF.